Listed here are 31 T cell receptor beta chains from one sample, sequenced in a study of blood T cell repertoires in COVID-19. Sequencing was performed with immunoSEQ multiplex PCR; in TCRdb, only in-frame clones are kept and a portion is missing. Among over 150,000 clones, 70% to 85% were seen once, and the ten largest hold around 7%. The source material was peripheral blood. These receptors were collected from a human donor in a cohort sampled during active COVID-19.

The V and J genes are TRBV12-5 and TRBJ2-7; 13 bases line up with TRBD2. With V trimmed by 5 bases and J by 2 bases, 12 bases remained unmatched. Germline V gene lookup returns CDR1 LGHNT and CDR2 FRNRAP. The CDR3 covers 18 residues. The CDR3 here is CASGPSPGTSGDAYEQYF. DNA of the CDR3: TGTGCTAGTGGTCCAAGTCCCGGGACTAGCGGGGACGCCTACGAGCAGTACTTC.

The chain combines TRBV11-3 with TRBJ2-2; 8 bases line up with TRBD1. Germline values: CDR1 SGHNT, CDR2 YENEEA. CDR3 length: 15 amino acids. V dropped 3 bases and J dropped 2; count of bases not matched to a gene: 2. The CDR3 region has the DNA TGTGCCAGCAGCTTTGACAGGGGCAACACCGGGGAGCTGTTTTTT. Amino acid sequence: CASSFDRGNTGELFF. Based on the CDR3 plus reference TRBV11-3 and TRBJ2-2, the full variable domain is EAGVVQSPRYKIIEKKQPVAFWCNPISGHNTLYWYLQNLGQGPELLIRYENEEAVDDSQLPKDRFSAERLKGVDSTLKIQPAELGDSAVYLCASSFDRGNTGELFFGEGSRLTVL.

This rearrangement joins TRBV4-2 to TRBJ1-2; 8 bases fit TRBD1. V gave up 1 base and J gave up 1 base; unmatched junction bases: 2. Germline CDR1 is LGHNA and CDR2 is YNFKEQ. The CDR3 covers 15 residues. Here the CDR3 reads CASSQGTGGNYGYTF. The DNA of the CDR3 is TGTGCCAGCAGCCAAGGCACAGGGGGTAACTATGGCTACACCTTC.

This sequence joins TRBV5-1 and TRBJ1-6; tentatively, D is TRBD1 (6 bases). The V and J ends lost 3 bases and 9 bases respectively, with 10 bases between them. This CDR3 has 13 amino acids. CDR1 and CDR2 (germline): SGHRS, YFSETQ. The CDR3 sequence is CASSWRQASPLHF. In DNA form, the CDR3 reads TGCGCCAGCAGCTGGAGACAGGCTTCACCCCTCCACTTT.

V usage is TRBV5-1 and J usage is TRBJ2-7; weak D call: TRBD2 (6 bases). The V end lost 0 bases, the J end lost 5 bases, and 15 bases lay between the germline ends. Germline V gene data show CDR1 as SGHRS and CDR2 as YFSETQ. The CDR3 has 15 amino acids. CDR3 in DNA: TGCGCCAGCAGCTTGGCCGGCGGGGCCAACAACGAGCAGTACTTC. It specifies CASSLAGGANNEQYF.

This chain joins TRBV7-3 and TRBJ2-5, with D possibly being TRBD2 (7 bases). V was shortened by 4 bases and J by 5 bases, with 11 bases between the two germline ends. Germline loops: CDR1 SGHTA, CDR2 FQGTGA. The CDR3 extends over 13 amino acids. The DNA of the CDR3 is TGTGCCAGCAGCTCGGGGGGCGCGGAGACCCAGTACTTC. Translating it yields CASSSGGAETQYF.

Here the CDR3 reads CSVPTGAGANVLTF. The CDR3 DNA is TGCAGCGTTCCTACAGGGGCTGGGGCCAACGTCCTGACTTTC. The rearrangement links TRBV29-1 to TRBJ2-6; 7 bases align to TRBD1. V lost 5 bases and J lost 2; bases outside the gene matches: 3. The germline V gene has CDR1 SQVTM and CDR2 ANQGSEA. This CDR3 comprises 14 residues.

V and J are TRBV10-3 and TRBJ1-3; D not resolved. CDR3 length: 16 amino acids. Germline CDR1 and CDR2: ENHRY and SYGVKD. Trimming cost V 2 bases and J 2 bases, with 13 bases left between them. CDR3 coding DNA: TGTGCCATCAGTGAGGGGAGGCTCCCCGCTGGAAACACCATATATTTT. Translated: CAISEGRLPAGNTIYF.

The J gene is TRBJ1-1, the V gene TRBV3-1 (or the pseudogene TRBV3-2); weak D call: TRBD1 (5 bases). This CDR3 contains 15 residues. Germline loops: CDR1 LGHDT, CDR2 YNNKEL (reference sequence). The V gene lost 4 bases and the J gene lost 7 bases, with 19 bases spanning the gap. In nucleotides, the CDR3 is TGTGCCAGCAGCCCGTCCCATGGGGGGAGGGGTGAAGCTTTCTTT. Translated, it gives CASSPSHGGRGEAFF.

The V call is TRBV12-1, the J call TRBJ2-1; TRBD2, the D gene given by the table, was not confirmed from the DNA. TRBV12-1 is a recognized pseudogene. This CDR3 is 13 amino acids long. CDR3 in DNA: TGTGCCAGCAGCTCCCGGACTAGAAATGAGCAGTTCTTC. Translated: CASSSRTRNEQFF.

V usage is TRBV7-2 and J usage is TRBJ1-5; D is unresolved. Trimming stripped 1 base from V and 7 bases from J, with 8 bases between. Germline V gene data show CDR1 as SGHTA and CDR2 as FQGNSA. The CDR3 totals 13 residues. The DNA of the CDR3 is TGTGCCAGCAGCTTAGGGGTGAGGCAGCCCCAGCATTTT. It encodes CASSLGVRQPQHF.

J is TRBJ1-6 and V is TRBV5-5; 7 bases line up with TRBD1. V dropped 4 bases and J dropped 0; count of bases not matched to a gene: 4. The CDR3 is 16 residues long. Germline V gene data show CDR1 as SGHKS and CDR2 as YYEKEE (reference sequence). CDR3 bases: TGTGCCAGCAGCCCGACAGGGAGCTCCTATAATTCACCCCTCCACTTT. This translates into CASSPTGSSYNSPLHF.

This clone was seen a single time. J is TRBJ2-2 and V is TRBV5-4; 9 nucleotides agree with TRBD1. The CDR3 is 16 residues long. V trimming: 1 base; J trimming: 1 base; junction bases outside the gene matches: 2. Germline V CDR1 and CDR2: SGHNT, YYREEE (reference sequence). The CDR3 region has the DNA TGTGCCAGCAGCTTGTACAGGGGGCTGAACACCGGGGAGCTGTTTTTT. This codes for CASSLYRGLNTGELFF.

This clone was detected once. The rearrangement uses TRBV5-1 and TRBJ2-1, with 8 nucleotides matching TRBD1. V was clipped by 4 bases and J by 0 bases; unmatched bases: 3. This CDR3 contains 15 residues. The V gene's germline CDR1 is SGHRS and CDR2 YFSETQ. The CDR3 loop is CASSETGVSYNEQFF. Here the CDR3 DNA reads TGCGCCAGCAGCGAGACAGGGGTCTCCTACAATGAGCAGTTCTTC.

DNA for the CDR3: TGTGCCAGCAGTATCGGGGGCAACCCAGGGGGGGAGACCCAGTACTTC. Translating it yields CASSIGGNPGGETQYF. The chain has TRBV27 and TRBJ2-5, with D maybe TRBD1 (7 bases). Germline CDR1 is MNHEY and CDR2 is SMNVEV (reference sequence). V was trimmed by 5 bases and J by 5 bases, leaving 21 bases between them. The CDR3 sequence is 16 residues long.

The chain has TRBV7-8 and TRBJ2-3; D may be TRBD2 (6 bases). The CDR3 consists of 16 residues. The V gene lost 5 bases and the J gene lost 1 base, with 16 bases spanning the gap. Germline CDR1 is SGHVS and CDR2 is FQNEAQ. Here the CDR3 reads CASSRRGLQGTDTQYF. CDR3 DNA sequence: TGTGCCAGCAGCCGCCGCGGACTACAGGGCACAGATACGCAGTATTTT.

The chain employs TRBV20-1 and TRBJ2-7; TRBD2 matches at 12 bases. The length of the CDR3 is 15 residues. Germline CDR1 is DFQATT and CDR2 is SNEGSKA (reference sequence). Trimming at V came to 3 bases and at J to 5 bases, leaving 8 bases not matched to a gene. The CDR3 loop is CSASLLAGGPNEQYF. The CDR3 coding sequence is TGCAGTGCTAGTCTTCTAGCGGGGGGGCCGAACGAGCAGTACTTC.

The J gene is TRBJ1-1, the V gene TRBV5-1; D unclear. Per germline, CDR1 SGHRS and CDR2 YFSETQ. The length of the CDR3 is 14 residues. Trimming stripped 4 bases from V and 1 base from J, with 11 bases between. The CDR3 nucleotides read TGCGCCAGCAGCAGGAGCAGCCAGAACACTGAAGCTTTCTTT. Translating it yields CASSRSSQNTEAFF.

The chain links TRBV6-4 to TRBJ2-6, with 7 positions matching TRBD2. CDR1 MRHNA and CDR2 SNTAGT come from the germline V gene. J gave up 4 bases and V 0 bases, and 3 bases lay outside the gene matches. The CDR3 has 16 residues. CDR3 in amino acids: CASSDSAGEGANVLTF. The CDR3 DNA is TGTGCCAGCAGTGACTCCGCGGGGGAGGGGGCCAACGTCCTGACTTTC.

The chain recombines TRBV19 with TRBJ2-5; 10 bases align to TRBD1. V gave up 6 bases and J gave up 3 bases; unmatched junction bases: 4. The CDR3 totals 14 residues. Germline V gene data show CDR1 as LNHDA and CDR2 as SQIVND (reference sequence). CDR3 protein: CASSTGQGEETQYF. Here the CDR3 DNA reads TGTGCCAGTAGCACCGGACAGGGGGAAGAGACCCAGTACTTC.

The chain joins TRBV12-3 or TRBV12-4 to TRBJ2-7, with D possibly TRBD2 on 6 matching bases. V was cut by 3 bases and J by 7 bases, with 10 bases left in between. The CDR3 sequence is 12 residues long. The CDR3 bases are TGTGCCAGCAGTTTGACTGCGGGGGAGCAGTACTTC. Its translation: CASSLTAGEQYF.

The chain recombines TRBV29-1 with TRBJ1-1, with D perhaps matching TRBD1 (5 bases). Germline V gene lookup returns CDR1 SQVTM and CDR2 ANQGSEA. V shed 4 bases and J shed 6 bases, with 15 bases lying between them. The CDR3 sequence is 13 residues long. CDR3 sequence: CSVVRGGEAEAFF. In nucleotides, the CDR3 is TGCAGCGTTGTCCGGGGGGGTGAGGCTGAAGCTTTCTTT.

This clone was observed a handful of times. The chain combines TRBV9 with TRBJ2-7, with TRBD2 matching 9 bases. This CDR3 has 16 amino acids. The ends lost 0 bases at V and 3 bases at J; junction bases unmatched: 7. Germline CDR1 and CDR2: SGDLS and YYNGEE. CDR3 residues: CASSVAGAGGNYEQYF. The CDR3 coding sequence is TGTGCCAGCAGCGTAGCGGGAGCGGGGGGTAACTACGAGCAGTACTTC.

The V call is TRBV11-3, the J call TRBJ2-3, with 7 bases identical to TRBD2. The CDR3 consists of 16 residues. In germline, CDR1 is SGHNT, CDR2 YENEEA. After removal of 3 bases from V and 1 base from J, the junction contained 7 bases not matched to a gene. The CDR3 coding sequence is TGTGCCAGCAGCTTCGGACTGGCGGGGGGCACAGATACGCAGTATTTT. Its protein product is CASSFGLAGGTDTQYF. The complete variable domain, with remaining parts taken from reference TRBV11-3 and TRBJ2-3, reads EAGVVQSPRYKIIEKKQPVAFWCNPISGHNTLYWYLQNLGQGPELLIRYENEEAVDDSQLPKDRFSAERLKGVDSTLKIQPAELGDSAVYLCASSFGLAGGTDTQYFGPGTRLTVL.

The V and J genes are TRBV6-2 or TRBV6-3 and TRBJ2-7, with 7 bases matching TRBD1. The CDR3 is made up of 14 amino acids. Trimming cost V 6 bases and J 4 bases; bases outside gene matches: 9. Per germline, CDR1 MNHEY and CDR2 SVGEGT. CDR3 protein: CASSPGQARYEQYF. In nucleotides, the CDR3 is TGTGCCAGCAGCCCTGGACAGGCCAGGTACGAGCAGTACTTC.

This clone was seen only once. The gene calls are TRBV9 and TRBJ1-1; 7 bases line up with TRBD1. Germline values: CDR1 SGDLS, CDR2 YYNGEE. Losses at the gene ends were 3 bases for V and 3 bases for J; bases not matched to a gene: 8. The CDR3 runs to 15 residues. CDR3 amino acids: CASSGGRGRDTEAFF. CDR3 nucleotides: TGTGCCAGCAGCGGGGGTAGGGGGCGGGACACTGAAGCTTTCTTT.

The chain joins TRBV6-5 to TRBJ1-2, with 7 bases matching TRBD1. The germline CDR1 and CDR2 sequences are MNHEY and SVGAGI. V was clipped by 5 bases and J by 4 bases; unmatched bases: 1. The CDR3 sequence is 12 residues long. The CDR3: CASSPGGYGYTF. CDR3 nucleotide sequence: TGTGCCAGCAGTCCAGGGGGCTATGGCTACACCTTC.

The CDR3 loop reads CASSFSGGEPSYNEQFF. DNA of the CDR3: TGTGCCAGCAGCTTTTCGGGGGGCGAGCCCTCCTACAATGAGCAGTTCTTC. V usage is TRBV5-4 and J usage is TRBJ2-1, with D possibly being TRBD2 (7 bases). V was cut by 2 bases and J by 0 bases, with 15 bases left in between. This CDR3 is built from 17 residues. Germline V gene sequence: CDR1 SGHNT, CDR2 YYREEE (reference sequence).

The gene calls are TRBV6-5 and TRBJ1-1; D is uncertain. Between the trimmed V and J ends, which lost 2 bases and 8 bases, there was a span of 6 bases. This CDR3 region has 11 residues. The germline V gene has CDR1 MNHEY and CDR2 SVGAGI. CDR3 nucleotides: TGTGCCAGCAGTTACGGCAGGGAAGCTTTCTTT. Its translation: CASSYGREAFF.

The V gene is TRBV27, the J gene TRBJ2-6, with a weak D call TRBD2 (5 bases). This CDR3 has 16 residues. V was pared by 3 bases and J by 2 bases, with 11 bases between. CDR1 is MNHEY, CDR2 SMNVEV, per germline (reference sequence). The CDR3 DNA sequence: TGTGCCAGCAGTTTGGTCGCGGGTACTGGGGCCAACGTCCTGACTTTC. Amino acids: CASSLVAGTGANVLTF.

The chain couples TRBV30 to TRBJ1-2; D is uncertain. The V end was cut by 3 bases, the J end by 5 bases, with 10 bases between. This CDR3 is built from 12 residues. Germline values: CDR1 GTSNPN, CDR2 SVGIG (reference sequence). The DNA of the CDR3 is TGTGCCTGGAGGAAAGCACGTTATGGCTACACCTTC. Translation: CAWRKARYGYTF. The complete variable domain, with remaining parts taken from reference TRBV30 and TRBJ1-2, reads SQTIHQWPATLVQPVGSPLSLECTVEGTSNPNLYWYRQAAGRGLQLLFYSVGIGQISSEVPQNLSASRPQDRQFILSSKKLLLSDSGFYLCAWRKARYGYTFGSGTRLTVV.